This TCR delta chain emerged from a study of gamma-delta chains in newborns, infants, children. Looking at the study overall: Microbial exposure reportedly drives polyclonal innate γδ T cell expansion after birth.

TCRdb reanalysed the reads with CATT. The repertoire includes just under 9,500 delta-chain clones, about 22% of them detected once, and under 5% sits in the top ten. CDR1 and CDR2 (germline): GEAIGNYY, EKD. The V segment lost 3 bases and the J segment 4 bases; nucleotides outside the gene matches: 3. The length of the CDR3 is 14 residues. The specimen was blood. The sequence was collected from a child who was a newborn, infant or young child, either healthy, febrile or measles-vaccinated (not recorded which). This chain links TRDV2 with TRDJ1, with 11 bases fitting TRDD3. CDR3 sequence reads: CACDRLGDSDKLIF. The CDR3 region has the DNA TGTGCCTGTGACCGACTGGGGGATAGCGATAAACTCATCTTT.